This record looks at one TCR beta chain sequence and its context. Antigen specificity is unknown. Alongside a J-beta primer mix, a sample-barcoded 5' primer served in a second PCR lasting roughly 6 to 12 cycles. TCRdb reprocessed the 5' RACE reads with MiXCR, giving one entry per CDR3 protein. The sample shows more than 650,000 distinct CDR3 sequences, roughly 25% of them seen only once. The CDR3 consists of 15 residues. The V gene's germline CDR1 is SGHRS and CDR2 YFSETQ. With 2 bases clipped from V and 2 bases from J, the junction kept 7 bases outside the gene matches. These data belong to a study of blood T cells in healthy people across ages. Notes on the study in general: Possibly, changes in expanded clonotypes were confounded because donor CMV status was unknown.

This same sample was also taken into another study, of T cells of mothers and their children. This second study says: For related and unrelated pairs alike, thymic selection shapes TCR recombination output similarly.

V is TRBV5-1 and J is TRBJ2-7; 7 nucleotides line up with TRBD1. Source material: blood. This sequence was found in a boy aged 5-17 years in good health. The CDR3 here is CASSFNRGRPYEQYF. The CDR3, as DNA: TGCGCCAGCAGCTTCAACAGGGGTCGGCCCTACGAGCAGTACTTC.